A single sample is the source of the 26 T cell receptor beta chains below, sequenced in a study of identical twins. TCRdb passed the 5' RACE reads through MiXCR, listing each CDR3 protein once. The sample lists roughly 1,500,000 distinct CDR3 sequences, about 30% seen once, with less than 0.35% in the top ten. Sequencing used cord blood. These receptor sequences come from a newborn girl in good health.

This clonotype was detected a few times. This CDR3 is CSAVLVQETQYF. The DNA for the CDR3 is TGCAGTGCCGTCCTAGTCCAAGAGACCCAGTACTTC. The chain joins TRBV20-1 to TRBJ2-5; D gene uncertain. Trimming stripped 6 bases from V and 1 base from J, with 9 bases between. The V gene's germline CDR1 is DFQATT and CDR2 SNEGSKA (reference sequence). The CDR3 runs 12 residues.

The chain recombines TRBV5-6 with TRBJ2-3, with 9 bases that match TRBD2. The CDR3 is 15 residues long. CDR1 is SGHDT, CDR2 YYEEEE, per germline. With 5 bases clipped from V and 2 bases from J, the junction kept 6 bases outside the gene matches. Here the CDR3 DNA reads TGTGCCAGCAGGCGTAGCGGGAGACTCACAGATACGCAGTATTTT. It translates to CASRRSGRLTDTQYF.

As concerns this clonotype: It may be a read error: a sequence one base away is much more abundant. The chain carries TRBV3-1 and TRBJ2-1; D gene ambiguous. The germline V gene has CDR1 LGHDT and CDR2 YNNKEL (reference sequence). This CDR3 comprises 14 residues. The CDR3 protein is CTSSQDYGYNEQFF. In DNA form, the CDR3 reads TGTACCAGCAGCCAAGATTATGGTTACAATGAGCAGTTCTTC.

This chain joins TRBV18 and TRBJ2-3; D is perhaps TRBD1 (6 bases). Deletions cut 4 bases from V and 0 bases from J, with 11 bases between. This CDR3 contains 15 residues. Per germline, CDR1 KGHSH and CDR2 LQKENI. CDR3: CASSRDMSSTDTQYF. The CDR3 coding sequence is TGTGCCAGCTCACGGGACATGTCTAGCACAGATACGCAGTATTTT. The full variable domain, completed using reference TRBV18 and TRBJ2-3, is NAGVMQNPRHLVRRRGQEARLRCSPMKGHSHVYWYRQLPEEGLKFMVYLQKENIIDESGMPKERFSAEFPKEGPSILRIQQVVRGDSAAYFCASSRDMSSTDTQYFGPGTRLTVL.

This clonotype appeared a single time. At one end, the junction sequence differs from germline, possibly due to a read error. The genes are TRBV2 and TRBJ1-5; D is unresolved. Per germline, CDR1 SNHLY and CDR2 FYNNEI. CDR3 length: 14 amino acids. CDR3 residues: CACSARYSNQPQHF. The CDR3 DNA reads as TGTGCCTGCAGTGCCCGTTATAGCAATCAGCCCCAGCATTTT.

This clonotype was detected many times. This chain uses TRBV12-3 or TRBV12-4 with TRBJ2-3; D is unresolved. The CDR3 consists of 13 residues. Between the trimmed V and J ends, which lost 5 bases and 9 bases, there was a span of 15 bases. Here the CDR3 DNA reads TGTGCCAGCAGTCCCGCCGCGACCCAGACGCAGTATTTT. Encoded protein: CASSPAATQTQYF.

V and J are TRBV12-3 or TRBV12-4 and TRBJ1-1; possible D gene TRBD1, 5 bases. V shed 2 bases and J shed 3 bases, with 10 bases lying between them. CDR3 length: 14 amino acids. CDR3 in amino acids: CASSLKRGYTEAFF. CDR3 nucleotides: TGTGCCAGCAGTTTAAAGAGGGGCTACACTGAAGCTTTCTTT.

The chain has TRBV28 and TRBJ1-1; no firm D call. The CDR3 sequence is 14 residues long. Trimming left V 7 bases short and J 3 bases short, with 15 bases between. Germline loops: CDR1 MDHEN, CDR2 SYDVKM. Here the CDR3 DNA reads TGTGCCAGCAAATCGACCGGGGAGTACACTGAAGCTTTCTTT. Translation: CASKSTGEYTEAFF.

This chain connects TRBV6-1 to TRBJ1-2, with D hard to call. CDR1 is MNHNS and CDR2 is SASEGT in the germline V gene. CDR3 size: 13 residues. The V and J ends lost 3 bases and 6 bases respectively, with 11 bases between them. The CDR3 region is CASSEYRAHGYTF. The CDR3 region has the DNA TGTGCCAGCAGTGAGTACCGGGCTCATGGCTACACCTTC.

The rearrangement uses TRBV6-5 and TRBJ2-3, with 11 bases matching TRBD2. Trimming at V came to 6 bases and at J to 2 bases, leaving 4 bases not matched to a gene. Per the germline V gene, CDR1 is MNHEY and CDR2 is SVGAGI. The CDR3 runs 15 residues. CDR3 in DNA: TGTGCCAGCAGGATAGCGGGAGGGATCACAGATACGCAGTATTTT. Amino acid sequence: CASRIAGGITDTQYF.

In DNA, the CDR3 is TGTGCCACCAAGGGGGAGTCCGGGGAGCTGTTTTTT. This sequence encodes CATKGESGELFF. The chain employs TRBV24-1 and TRBJ2-2; perhaps TRBD1 as D (6 bases). Trimming shortened V by 8 bases and J by 6 bases, and 9 bases separated the two germline ends. Germline V lookup: CDR1 KGHDR, CDR2 SFDVKD. This CDR3 region has 12 residues.

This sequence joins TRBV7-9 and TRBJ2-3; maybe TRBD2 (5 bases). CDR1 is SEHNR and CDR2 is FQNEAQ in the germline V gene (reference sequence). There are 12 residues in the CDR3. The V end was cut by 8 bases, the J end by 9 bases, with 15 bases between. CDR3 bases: TGTGCCAGCGGCGTAATAGCGAAAACGCAGTATTTT. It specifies CASGVIAKTQYF.

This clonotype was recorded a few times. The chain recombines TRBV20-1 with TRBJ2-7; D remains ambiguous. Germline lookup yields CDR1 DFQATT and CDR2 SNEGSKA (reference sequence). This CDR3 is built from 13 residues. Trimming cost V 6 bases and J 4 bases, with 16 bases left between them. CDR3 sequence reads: CSARWESSYEQYF. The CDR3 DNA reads TGCAGTGCCCGGTGGGAATCCTCTTACGAGCAGTACTTC.

This CDR3 is CASSYQDENNEQYF. The CDR3 nucleotides are TGTGCCAGCAGTTACCAGGACGAGAACAATGAGCAGTACTTC. This chain joins TRBV6-2 or TRBV6-3 and TRBJ2-7; D unresolved. CDR3 length equals 14 residues. The V gene lost 2 bases and the J gene lost 7 bases, with 15 bases spanning the gap. Germline V gene sequence: CDR1 MNHEY, CDR2 SVGEGT.

This chain's CDR3 is CASSDPGQGPNYGYTF. The CDR3 bases are TGTGCCAGCAGTGACCCGGGACAGGGCCCTAACTATGGCTACACCTTC. The rearrangement links TRBV2 to TRBJ1-2, with 9 bases matching TRBD1. V shed 3 bases, J shed 0 bases, and the junction held 5 bases outside the gene matches. This CDR3 has 16 residues. Germline-derived CDR1 and CDR2 are SNHLY and FYNNEI.

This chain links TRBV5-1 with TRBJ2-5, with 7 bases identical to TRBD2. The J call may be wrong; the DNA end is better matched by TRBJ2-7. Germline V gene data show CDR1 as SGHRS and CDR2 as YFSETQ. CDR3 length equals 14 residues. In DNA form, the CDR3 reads TGCGCCAGCAGCGGAACTAGCGCCGTCTACGAGCAGTACTTC. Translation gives CASSGTSAVYEQYF.

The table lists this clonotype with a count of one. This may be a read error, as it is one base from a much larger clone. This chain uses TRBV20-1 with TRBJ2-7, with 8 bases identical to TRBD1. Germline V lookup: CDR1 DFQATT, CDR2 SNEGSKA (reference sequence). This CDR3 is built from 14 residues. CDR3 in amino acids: CSVRGQGKTYEQYF. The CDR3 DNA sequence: TGCAGTGTTAGAGGACAGGGAAAAACCTACGAGCAGTACTTC.

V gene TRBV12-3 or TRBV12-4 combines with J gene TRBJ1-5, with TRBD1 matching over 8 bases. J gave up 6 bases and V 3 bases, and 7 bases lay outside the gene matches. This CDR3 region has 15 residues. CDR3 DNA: TGTGCCAGCAGTTTTGAGCAGGGGGCAGGTCAGCCCCAGCATTTT. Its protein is CASSFEQGAGQPQHF.

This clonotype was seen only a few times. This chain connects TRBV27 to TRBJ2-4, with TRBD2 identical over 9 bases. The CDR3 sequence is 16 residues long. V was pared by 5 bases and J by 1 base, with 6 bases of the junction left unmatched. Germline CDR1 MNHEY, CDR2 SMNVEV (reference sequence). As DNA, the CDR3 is TGTGCCAGCAGTCTTCTAGCGGGGCGGGCCAAAAACATTCAGTACTTC. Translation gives CASSLLAGRAKNIQYF.

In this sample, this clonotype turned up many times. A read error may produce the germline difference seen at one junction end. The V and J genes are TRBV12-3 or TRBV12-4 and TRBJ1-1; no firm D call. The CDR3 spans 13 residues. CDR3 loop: CASSLATNTEAFF. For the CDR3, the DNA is TGTGCCAGCAGCTTAGCCACGAACACTGAAGCTTTCTTT.

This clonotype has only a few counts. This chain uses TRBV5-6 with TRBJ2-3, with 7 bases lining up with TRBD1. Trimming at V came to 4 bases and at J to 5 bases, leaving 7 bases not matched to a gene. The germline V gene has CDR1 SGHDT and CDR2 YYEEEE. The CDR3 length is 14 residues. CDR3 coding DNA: TGTGCCAGCAGCCTGACAGGGAAAAAAGATACGCAGTATTTT. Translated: CASSLTGKKDTQYF.

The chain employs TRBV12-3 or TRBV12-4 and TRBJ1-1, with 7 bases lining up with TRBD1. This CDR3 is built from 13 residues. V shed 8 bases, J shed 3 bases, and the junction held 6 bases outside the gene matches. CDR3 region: CASRDREHTEAFF. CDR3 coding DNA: TGTGCCAGCCGCGACAGGGAGCACACTGAAGCTTTCTTT.

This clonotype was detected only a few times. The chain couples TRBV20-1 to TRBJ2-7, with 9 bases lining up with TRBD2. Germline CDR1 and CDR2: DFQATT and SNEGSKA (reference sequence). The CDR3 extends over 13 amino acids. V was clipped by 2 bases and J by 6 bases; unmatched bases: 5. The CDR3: CSARPSTSGEQYF. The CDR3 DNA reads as TGCAGTGCTAGACCATCGACTAGCGGCGAGCAGTACTTC.

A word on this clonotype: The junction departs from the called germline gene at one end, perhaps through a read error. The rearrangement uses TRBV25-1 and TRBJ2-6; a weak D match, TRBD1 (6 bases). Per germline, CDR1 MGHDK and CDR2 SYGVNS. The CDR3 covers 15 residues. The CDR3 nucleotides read TGTGCCAGCAGTGAATTGGGGGCTGGGGCCAGCGTCCTGACTTTC. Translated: CASSELGAGASVLTF.

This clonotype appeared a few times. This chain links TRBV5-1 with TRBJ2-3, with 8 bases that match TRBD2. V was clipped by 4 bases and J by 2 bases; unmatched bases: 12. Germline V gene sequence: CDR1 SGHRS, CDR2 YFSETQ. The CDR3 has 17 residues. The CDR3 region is CASSIPLAGGLTDTQYF. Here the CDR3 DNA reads TGCGCCAGCAGCATACCTCTTGCGGGGGGACTCACAGATACGCAGTATTTT.

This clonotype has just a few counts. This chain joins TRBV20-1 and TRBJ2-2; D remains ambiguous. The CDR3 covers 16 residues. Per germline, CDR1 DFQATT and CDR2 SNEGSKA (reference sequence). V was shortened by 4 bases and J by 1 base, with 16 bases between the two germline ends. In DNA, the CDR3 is TGCAGTGCTAAAATACTACCCGGAAGGAACACCGGGGAGCTGTTTTTT. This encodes CSAKILPGRNTGELFF.